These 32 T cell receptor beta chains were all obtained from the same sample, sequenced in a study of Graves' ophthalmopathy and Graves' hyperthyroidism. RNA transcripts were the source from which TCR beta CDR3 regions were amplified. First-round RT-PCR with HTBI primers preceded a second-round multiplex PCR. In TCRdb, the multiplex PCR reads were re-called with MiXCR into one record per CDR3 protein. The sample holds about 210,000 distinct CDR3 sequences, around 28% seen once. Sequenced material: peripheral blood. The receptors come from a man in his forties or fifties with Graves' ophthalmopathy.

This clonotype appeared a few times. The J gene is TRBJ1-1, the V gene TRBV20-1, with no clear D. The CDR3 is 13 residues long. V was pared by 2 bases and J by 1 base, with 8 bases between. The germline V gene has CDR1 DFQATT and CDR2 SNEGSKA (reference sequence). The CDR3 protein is CSARPDQNTEAFF. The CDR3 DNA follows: TGCAGTGCTAGACCAGATCAGAACACTGAAGCTTTCTTT.

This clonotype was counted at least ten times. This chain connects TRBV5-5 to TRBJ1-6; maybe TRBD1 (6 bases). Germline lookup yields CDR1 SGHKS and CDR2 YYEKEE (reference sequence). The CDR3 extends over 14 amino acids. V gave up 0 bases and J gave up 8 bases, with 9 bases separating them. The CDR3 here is CASSLDRAYSPLHF. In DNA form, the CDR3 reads TGTGCCAGCAGCTTGGACAGGGCTTATTCACCCCTCCACTTT.

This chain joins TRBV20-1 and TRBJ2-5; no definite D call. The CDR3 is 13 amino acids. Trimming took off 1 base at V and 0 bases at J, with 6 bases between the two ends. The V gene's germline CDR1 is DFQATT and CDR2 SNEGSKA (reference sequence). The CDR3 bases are TGCAGTGCTAGAGGAGACTACCAAGAGACCCAGTACTTC. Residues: CSARGDYQETQYF.

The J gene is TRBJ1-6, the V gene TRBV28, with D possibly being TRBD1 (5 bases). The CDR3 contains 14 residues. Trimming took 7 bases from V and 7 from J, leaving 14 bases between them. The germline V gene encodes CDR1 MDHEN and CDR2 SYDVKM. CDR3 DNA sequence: TGTGCCAGCAATGACTGGGGGGAAAATTCACCCCTCCACTTT. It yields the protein CASNDWGENSPLHF. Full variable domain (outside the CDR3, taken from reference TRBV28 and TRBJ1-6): DVKVTQSSRYLVKRTGEKVFLECVQDMDHENMFWYRQDPGLGLRLIYFSYDVKMKEKGDIPEGYSVSREKKERFSLILESASTNQTSMYLCASNDWGENSPLHFGNGTRLTVT.

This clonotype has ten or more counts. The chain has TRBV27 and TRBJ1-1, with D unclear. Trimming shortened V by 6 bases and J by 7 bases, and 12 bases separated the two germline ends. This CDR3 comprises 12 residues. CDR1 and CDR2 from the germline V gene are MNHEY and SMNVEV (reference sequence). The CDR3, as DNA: TGTGCCAGCAGACAGTCCCCGCGTGAAGCTTTCTTT. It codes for CASRQSPREAFF.

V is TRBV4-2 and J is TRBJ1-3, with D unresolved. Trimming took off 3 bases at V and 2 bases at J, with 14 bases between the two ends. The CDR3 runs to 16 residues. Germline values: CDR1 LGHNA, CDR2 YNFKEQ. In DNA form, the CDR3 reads TGTGCCAGCAGCCACGACCGACAATTGGCTGGAAACACCATATATTTT. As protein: CASSHDRQLAGNTIYF.

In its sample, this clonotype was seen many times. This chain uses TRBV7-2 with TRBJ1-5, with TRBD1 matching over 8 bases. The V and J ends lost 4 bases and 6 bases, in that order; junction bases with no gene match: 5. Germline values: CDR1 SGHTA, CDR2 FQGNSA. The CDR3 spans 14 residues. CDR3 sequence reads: CASSSGQGGQPQHF. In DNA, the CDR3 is TGTGCCAGCAGCTCCGGACAGGGCGGTCAGCCCCAGCATTTT.

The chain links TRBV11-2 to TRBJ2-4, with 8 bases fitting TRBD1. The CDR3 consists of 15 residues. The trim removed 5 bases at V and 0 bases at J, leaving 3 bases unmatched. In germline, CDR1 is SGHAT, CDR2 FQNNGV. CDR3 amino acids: CASSAGQGAKNIQYF. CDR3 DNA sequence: TGTGCCAGCAGCGCAGGACAGGGAGCCAAAAACATTCAGTACTTC.

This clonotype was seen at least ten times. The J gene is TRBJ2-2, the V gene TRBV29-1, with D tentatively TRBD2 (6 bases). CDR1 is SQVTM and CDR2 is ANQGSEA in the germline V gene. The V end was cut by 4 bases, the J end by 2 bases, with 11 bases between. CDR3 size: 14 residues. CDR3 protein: CSVGASENTGELFF. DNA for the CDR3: TGCAGCGTTGGGGCTAGCGAAAACACCGGGGAGCTGTTTTTT.

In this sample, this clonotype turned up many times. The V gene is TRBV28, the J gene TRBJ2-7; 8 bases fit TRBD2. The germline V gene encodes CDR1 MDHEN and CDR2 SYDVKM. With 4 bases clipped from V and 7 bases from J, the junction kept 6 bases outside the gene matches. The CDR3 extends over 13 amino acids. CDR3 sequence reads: CASSSTLAEEQYF. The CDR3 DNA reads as TGTGCCAGCAGTTCAACACTAGCGGAAGAGCAGTACTTC.

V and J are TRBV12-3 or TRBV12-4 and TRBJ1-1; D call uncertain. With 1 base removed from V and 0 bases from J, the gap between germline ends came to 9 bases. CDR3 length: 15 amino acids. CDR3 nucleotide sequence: TGTGCCAGCAGTTTAGGGACGCACGTGAACACTGAAGCTTTCTTT. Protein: CASSLGTHVNTEAFF.

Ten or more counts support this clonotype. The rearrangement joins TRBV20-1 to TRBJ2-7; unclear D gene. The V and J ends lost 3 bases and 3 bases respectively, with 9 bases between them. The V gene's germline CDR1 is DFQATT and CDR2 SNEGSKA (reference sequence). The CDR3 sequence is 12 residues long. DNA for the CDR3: TGCAGTGCTAGCCAGGCGTACTACGAGCAGTACTTC. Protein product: CSASQAYYEQYF.

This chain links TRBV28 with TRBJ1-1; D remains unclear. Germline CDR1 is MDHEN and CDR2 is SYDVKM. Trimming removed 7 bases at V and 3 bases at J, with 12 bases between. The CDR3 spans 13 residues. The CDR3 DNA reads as TGTGCCAGCACCTTCGGGTGGGACACTGAAGCTTTCTTT. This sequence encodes CASTFGWDTEAFF.

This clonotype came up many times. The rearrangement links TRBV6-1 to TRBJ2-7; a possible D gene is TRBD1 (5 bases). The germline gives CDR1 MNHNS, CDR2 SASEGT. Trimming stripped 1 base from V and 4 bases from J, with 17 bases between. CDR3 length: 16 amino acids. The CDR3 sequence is CASSEGPTGRAYEQYF. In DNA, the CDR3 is TGTGCCAGCAGTGAAGGGCCGACGGGCAGGGCTTACGAGCAGTACTTC.

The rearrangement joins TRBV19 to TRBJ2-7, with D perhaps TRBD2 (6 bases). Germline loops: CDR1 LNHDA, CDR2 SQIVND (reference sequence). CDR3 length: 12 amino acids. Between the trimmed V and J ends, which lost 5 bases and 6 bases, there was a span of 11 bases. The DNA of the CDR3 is TGTGCCAGTAGTCCCCAGGAGGGCGAGCAGTACTTC. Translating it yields CASSPQEGEQYF. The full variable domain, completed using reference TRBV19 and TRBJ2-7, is DGGITQSPKYLFRKEGQNVTLSCEQNLNHDAMYWYRQDPGQGLRLIYYSQIVNDFQKGDIAEGYSVSREKKESFPLTVTSAQKNPTAFYLCASSPQEGEQYFGPGTRLTVT.

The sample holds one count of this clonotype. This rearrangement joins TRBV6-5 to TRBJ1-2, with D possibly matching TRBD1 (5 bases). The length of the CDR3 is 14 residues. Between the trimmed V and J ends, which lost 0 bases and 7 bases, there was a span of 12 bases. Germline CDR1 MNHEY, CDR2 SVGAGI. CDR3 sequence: CASSYSRTPSGYTF. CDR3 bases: TGTGCCAGCAGTTACTCGAGGACACCGAGTGGCTACACCTTC.

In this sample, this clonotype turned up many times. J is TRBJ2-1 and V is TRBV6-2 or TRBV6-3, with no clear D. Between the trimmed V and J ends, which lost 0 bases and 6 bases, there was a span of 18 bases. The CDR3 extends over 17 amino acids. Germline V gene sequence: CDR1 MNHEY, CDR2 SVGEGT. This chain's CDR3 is CASSYSKPDALSNEQFF. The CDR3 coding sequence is TGTGCCAGCAGTTACTCGAAGCCGGACGCGCTGAGCAATGAGCAGTTCTTC.

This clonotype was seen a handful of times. CDR3 in DNA: TGTGCCAGCAGTTTATGGGGACTAGCCCAGACCGAAGAGACCCAGTACTTC. Its translation is CASSLWGLAQTEETQYF. This chain links TRBV12-3 or TRBV12-4 with TRBJ2-5, with 9 bases that match TRBD2. The CDR3 is 17 amino acids. With V trimmed by 2 bases and J by 3 bases, 10 bases remained unmatched.

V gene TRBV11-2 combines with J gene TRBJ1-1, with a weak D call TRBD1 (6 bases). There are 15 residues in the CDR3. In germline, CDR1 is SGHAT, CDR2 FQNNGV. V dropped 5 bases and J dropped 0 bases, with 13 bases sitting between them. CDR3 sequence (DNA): TGTGCCAGCAGCCATGACAGGCCTATGAACACTGAAGCTTTCTTT. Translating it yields CASSHDRPMNTEAFF. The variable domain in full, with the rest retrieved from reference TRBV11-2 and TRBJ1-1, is EAGVAQSPRYKIIEKRQSVAFWCNPISGHATLYWYQQILGQGPKLLIQFQNNGVVDDSQLPKDRFSAERLKGVDSTLKIQPAKLEDSAVYLCASSHDRPMNTEAFFGQGTRLTVV.

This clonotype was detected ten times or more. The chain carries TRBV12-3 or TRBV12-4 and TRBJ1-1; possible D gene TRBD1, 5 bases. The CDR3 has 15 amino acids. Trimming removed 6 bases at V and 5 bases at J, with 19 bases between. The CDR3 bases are TGTGCCAGCAGACCTTGGGCAGGGCGAGGGACTGAAGCTTTCTTT. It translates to CASRPWAGRGTEAFF.

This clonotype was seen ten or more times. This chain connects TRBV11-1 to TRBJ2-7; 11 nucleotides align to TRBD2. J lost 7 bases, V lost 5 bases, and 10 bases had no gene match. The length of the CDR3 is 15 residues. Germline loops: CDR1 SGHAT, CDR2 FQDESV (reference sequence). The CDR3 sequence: CASSVELAGVREQYF. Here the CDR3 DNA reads TGTGCCAGCAGCGTGGAACTAGCGGGAGTCAGGGAGCAGTACTTC.

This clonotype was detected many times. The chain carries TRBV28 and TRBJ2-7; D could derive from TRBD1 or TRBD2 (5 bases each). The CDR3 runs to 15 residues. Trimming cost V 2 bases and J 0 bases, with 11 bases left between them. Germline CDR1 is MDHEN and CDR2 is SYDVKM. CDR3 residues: CASSLHGTDSYEQYF. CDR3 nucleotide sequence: TGTGCCAGCAGTTTACACGGGACGGACTCCTACGAGCAGTACTTC.

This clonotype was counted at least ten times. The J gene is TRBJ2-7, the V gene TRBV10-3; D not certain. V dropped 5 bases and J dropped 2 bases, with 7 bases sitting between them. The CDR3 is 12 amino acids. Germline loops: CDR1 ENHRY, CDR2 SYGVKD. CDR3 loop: CAISSDTYEQYF. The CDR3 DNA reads TGTGCCATCAGTTCCGACACCTACGAGCAGTACTTC.

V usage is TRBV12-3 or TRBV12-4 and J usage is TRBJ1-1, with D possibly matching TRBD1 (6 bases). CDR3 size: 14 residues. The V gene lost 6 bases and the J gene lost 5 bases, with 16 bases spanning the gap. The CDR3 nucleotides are TGTGCCAGCAGACCACAGGGAAGCGGAACTGAAGCTTTCTTT. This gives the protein CASRPQGSGTEAFF.

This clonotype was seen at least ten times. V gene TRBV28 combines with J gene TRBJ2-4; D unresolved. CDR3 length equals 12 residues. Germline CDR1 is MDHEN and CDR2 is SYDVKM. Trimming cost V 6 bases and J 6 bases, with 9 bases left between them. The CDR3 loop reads CASRQSINIQYF. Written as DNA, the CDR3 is TGTGCCAGCAGACAGTCCATAAACATTCAGTACTTC.

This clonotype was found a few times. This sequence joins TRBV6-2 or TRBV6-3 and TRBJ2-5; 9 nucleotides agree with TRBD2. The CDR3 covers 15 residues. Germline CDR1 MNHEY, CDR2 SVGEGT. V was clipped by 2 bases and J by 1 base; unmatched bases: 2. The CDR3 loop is CASSYRGLAQETQYF. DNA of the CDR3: TGTGCCAGCAGTTACCGGGGACTAGCCCAAGAGACCCAGTACTTC.

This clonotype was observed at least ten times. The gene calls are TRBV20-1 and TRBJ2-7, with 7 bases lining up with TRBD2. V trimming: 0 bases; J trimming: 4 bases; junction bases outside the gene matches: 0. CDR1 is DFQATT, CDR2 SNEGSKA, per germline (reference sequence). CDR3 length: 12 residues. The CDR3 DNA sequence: TGCAGTGCTAGAGAGCGGGAGTACGAGCAGTACTTC. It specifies CSAREREYEQYF.

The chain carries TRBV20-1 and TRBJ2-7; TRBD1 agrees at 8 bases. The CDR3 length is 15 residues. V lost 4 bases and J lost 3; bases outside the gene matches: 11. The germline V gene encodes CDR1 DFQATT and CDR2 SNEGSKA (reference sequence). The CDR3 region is CSATPAGTGDYEQYF. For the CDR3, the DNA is TGCAGTGCTACTCCTGCCGGGACAGGCGACTACGAGCAGTACTTC.

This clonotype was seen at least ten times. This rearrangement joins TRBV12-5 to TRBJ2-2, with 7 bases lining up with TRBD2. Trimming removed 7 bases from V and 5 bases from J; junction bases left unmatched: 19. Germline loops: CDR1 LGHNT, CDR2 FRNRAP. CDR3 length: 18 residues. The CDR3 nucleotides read TGTGCTAGTGCCAGCCCGAGGATGTGGGGAGGGGAAACCGGGGAGCTGTTTTTT. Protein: CASASPRMWGGETGELFF.

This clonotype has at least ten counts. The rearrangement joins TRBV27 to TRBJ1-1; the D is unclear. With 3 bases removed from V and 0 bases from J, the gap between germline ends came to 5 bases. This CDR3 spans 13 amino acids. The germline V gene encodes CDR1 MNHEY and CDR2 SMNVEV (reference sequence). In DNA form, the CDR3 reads TGTGCCAGCAGTTTCGGACTGAACACTGAAGCTTTCTTT. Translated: CASSFGLNTEAFF.

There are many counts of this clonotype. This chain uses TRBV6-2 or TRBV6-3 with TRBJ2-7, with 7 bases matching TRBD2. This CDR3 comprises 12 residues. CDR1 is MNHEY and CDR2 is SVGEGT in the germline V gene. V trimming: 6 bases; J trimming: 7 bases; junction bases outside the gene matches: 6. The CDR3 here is CASRAGIREQYF. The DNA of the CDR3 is TGTGCCAGCAGAGCGGGAATTCGGGAGCAGTACTTC.

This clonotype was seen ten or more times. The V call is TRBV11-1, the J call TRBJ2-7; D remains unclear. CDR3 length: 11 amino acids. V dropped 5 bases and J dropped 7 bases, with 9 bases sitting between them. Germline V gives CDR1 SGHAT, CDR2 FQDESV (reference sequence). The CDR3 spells CASSTGLEQYF. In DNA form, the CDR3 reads TGTGCCAGCAGCACTGGGCTGGAGCAGTACTTC.